The 27 T cell receptor beta chains listed next were all sequenced from one sample in a study of STAT5B mutations in CD4+ large granular lymphocyte leukemia. Only in-frame clones appear in the TCRdb table, and some are missing; sequencing was by immunoSEQ multiplex PCR. This sample yields tens of thousands of clones, of which approximately 88% are seen a single time; approximately 0.3% belongs to the top ten. Source material: CD4+ T cells from blood buffy coats. The receptors were sampled from a human donor in good health.

The chain combines TRBV11-2 with TRBJ2-2, with D perhaps matching TRBD1 (5 bases). CDR3 size: 17 residues. Germline V gene sequence: CDR1 SGHAT, CDR2 FQNNGV. The V and J ends lost 0 bases and 0 bases respectively, with 11 bases between them. This CDR3 reads CASSLEGWGANTGELFF. DNA of the CDR3: TGTGCCAGCAGCTTAGAGGGGTGGGGCGCGAACACCGGGGAGCTGTTTTTT. Full variable domain (outside the CDR3, taken from reference TRBV11-2 and TRBJ2-2): EAGVAQSPRYKIIEKRQSVAFWCNPISGHATLYWYQQILGQGPKLLIQFQNNGVVDDSQLPKDRFSAERLKGVDSTLKIQPAKLEDSAVYLCASSLEGWGANTGELFFGEGSRLTVL.

Only a few counts were recorded for this clone. The chain employs TRBV4-1 and TRBJ2-7; a weak D match, TRBD2 (6 bases). This CDR3 has 13 residues. Germline values: CDR1 MGHRA, CDR2 YSYEKL. Trimming removed 2 bases from V and 6 bases from J, with 11 bases in between. This chain's CDR3 is CASSQSGLREQYF. As DNA, the CDR3 is TGCGCCAGCAGCCAATCGGGACTCCGCGAGCAGTACTTC.

The chain's CDR3 is CASSLEARSTDTQYF. The DNA for the CDR3 is TGTGCCAGCTCACTTGAAGCGAGGAGCACAGATACGCAGTATTTT. V gene TRBV18 combines with J gene TRBJ2-3; D is ambiguous. The germline V gene has CDR1 KGHSH and CDR2 LQKENI. This CDR3 has 15 amino acids. Trimming stripped 4 bases from V and 0 bases from J, with 11 bases between.

The rearrangement joins TRBV30 to TRBJ1-6; D might be TRBD1 (5 bases). CDR3 length: 15 residues. In germline, CDR1 is GTSNPN, CDR2 SVGIG (reference sequence). V gave up 0 bases and J gave up 7 bases, with 13 bases separating them. The DNA for the CDR3 is TGTGCCTGGAGTGTACTCGACAGCCGGAATTCACCCCTCCACTTT. Protein: CAWSVLDSRNSPLHF.

This chain joins TRBV11-2 and TRBJ2-1; TRBD2 agrees at 7 bases. CDR3 size: 14 residues. Looked up from germline, CDR1 is SGHAT and CDR2 is FQNNGV. Trimming removed 5 bases from V and 9 bases from J; junction bases left unmatched: 10. The CDR3 bases are TGTGCCAGCAGCCCCCAACAGCGGGGAAGTGAGCAGTTCTTC. It specifies CASSPQQRGSEQFF.

This sequence joins TRBV2 and TRBJ2-5; a weak D match, TRBD1 (6 bases). Germline V CDR1 and CDR2: SNHLY, FYNNEI. The CDR3 totals 14 residues. V dropped 4 bases and J dropped 0 bases, with 9 bases sitting between them. CDR3 bases: TGTGCCAGCAGTGTTGGACAGTACCAAGAGACCCAGTACTTC. This gives the protein CASSVGQYQETQYF.

The rearrangement uses TRBV4-3 and TRBJ2-6; 7 bases fit TRBD1. Germline values: CDR1 LGHNA, CDR2 YSLEER. There are 17 residues in the CDR3. Germline trimming cut 6 bases from V and 0 bases from J; bases unmatched to any gene: 8. CDR3 sequence (DNA): TGCGCCAGCAGTGACGGACAGGCTAACTCTGGGGCCAACGTCCTGACTTTC. It encodes CASSDGQANSGANVLTF.

This chain joins TRBV7-9 and TRBJ2-2; TRBD1 or TRBD2 may be the D gene (6 bases each). The CDR3 runs 16 residues. Germline V gives CDR1 SEHNR, CDR2 FQNEAQ (reference sequence). Deletions cut 8 bases from V and 1 base from J, with 17 bases between. CDR3 sequence (DNA): TGTGCCAGCCCTAGGCGGGGACAAAGGAACACCGGGGAGCTGTTTTTT. Its protein is CASPRRGQRNTGELFF.

The chain combines TRBV15 with TRBJ1-3, with TRBD1 matching over 8 bases. Germline V gives CDR1 LNHNV, CDR2 YYDKDF (reference sequence). The CDR3 consists of 16 residues. Unmatched junction bases numbered 7, after V lost 4 bases and J lost 2 bases. The CDR3 DNA follows: TGTGCCACCAGCACATACAGGGGGTTGGCTGGAAACACCATATATTTT. Its translation is CATSTYRGLAGNTIYF.

The rearrangement links TRBV6-5 to TRBJ2-7; 8 bases match TRBD2. The CDR3 consists of 16 residues. Germline V gene data show CDR1 as MNHEY and CDR2 as SVGAGI. The V gene end was trimmed by 0 bases and the J gene end by 3 bases; junction bases not matched to a gene: 7. The CDR3 DNA sequence: TGTGCCAGCAGTTACTCGGGAGCGGGGGCAGTCTACGAGCAGTACTTC. Protein product: CASSYSGAGAVYEQYF.

In its sample, this clone was seen once. The rearrangement links TRBV19 to TRBJ1-1, with D uncertain. Trimming took 6 bases from V and 1 from J, leaving 9 bases between them. The CDR3 is made up of 13 amino acids. Germline V CDR1 and CDR2: LNHDA, SQIVND (reference sequence). This chain's CDR3 is CASRRRGNTEAFF. CDR3 bases: TGTGCCAGTAGACGACGGGGGAACACTGAAGCTTTCTTT.

This clone has a single count. V usage is TRBV6-5 and J usage is TRBJ1-2, with a possible D match to TRBD1 (6 bases). Germline CDR1 and CDR2: MNHEY and SVGAGI. Trimming shortened V by 2 bases and J by 8 bases, and 18 bases separated the two germline ends. The CDR3 is 15 amino acids. The CDR3, as DNA: TGTGCCAGCAGTTACCACCTGCAGGGGATGTACGGCTACACCTTC. Translating gives CASSYHLQGMYGYTF.

The rearrangement joins TRBV29-1 to TRBJ1-1; a possible D gene is TRBD1 (6 bases). The V and J ends lost 4 bases and 1 base respectively, with 10 bases between them. This CDR3 contains 13 residues. CDR1 and CDR2 from the germline V gene are SQVTM and ANQGSEA. For the CDR3, the DNA is TGCAGCGTTGTAACCAGGGGGAACACTGAAGCTTTCTTT. It translates to CSVVTRGNTEAFF.

This clone was counted once. The genes are TRBV10-3 and TRBJ2-1, with D perhaps TRBD1 (6 bases). The V and J ends lost 2 bases and 0 bases respectively, with 11 bases between them. Germline V gene sequence: CDR1 ENHRY, CDR2 SYGVKD. The CDR3 has 16 amino acids. Here the CDR3 reads CAISEGQKSSYNEQFF. DNA of the CDR3: TGTGCCATCAGTGAGGGACAGAAGAGCTCCTACAATGAGCAGTTCTTC.

This clone was counted a single time. V is TRBV7-7 and J is TRBJ2-5; no clear D gene. This CDR3 is built from 14 residues. V lost 3 bases, J lost 3 bases, and 11 bases lay in between. Germline V lookup: CDR1 SSHAT, CDR2 FNYEAQ (reference sequence). Here the CDR3 DNA reads TGTGCCAGCAGCTTGATCGGCCCTGAAGAGACCCAGTACTTC. Protein: CASSLIGPEETQYF. Full variable domain (missing parts from reference TRBV7-7 and TRBJ2-5): GAGVSQSPRYKVTKRGQDVTLRCDPISSHATLYWYQQALGQGPEFLTYFNYEAQPDKSGLPSDRFSAERPEGSISTLTIQRTEQRDSAMYRCASSLIGPEETQYFGPGTRLLVL.

The V and J genes are TRBV6-1 and TRBJ2-1, with a tentative D call TRBD2 (5 bases). V shed 1 base and J shed 5 bases, with 12 bases lying between them. The germline CDR1 and CDR2 sequences are MNHNS and SASEGT. The CDR3 covers 15 residues. CDR3 amino acids: CASSEGKYGNNEQFF. CDR3 coding DNA: TGTGCCAGCAGTGAAGGGAAGTACGGGAACAATGAGCAGTTCTTC.

This clone was seen a few times. V gene TRBV28 combines with J gene TRBJ2-2; 7 positions agree with TRBD1. The germline V gene has CDR1 MDHEN and CDR2 SYDVKM. V lost 4 bases to trimming and J lost 4 bases; unmatched junction nucleotides: 3. CDR3 length: 14 residues. DNA of the CDR3: TGTGCCAGCAGTTCGGGACAGCTCACCGGGGAGCTGTTTTTT. This encodes CASSSGQLTGELFF.

This clone was counted a few times. The chain uses TRBV7-2 and TRBJ2-7; TRBD1 or TRBD2 may be the D gene (5 bases each). The CDR3 has 14 amino acids. The germline V gene encodes CDR1 SGHTA and CDR2 FQGNSA. The ends were cut back, 5 bases at V and 4 bases at J, with 15 bases in the middle. CDR3 region: CASSTGLPPYEQYF. As DNA, the CDR3 is TGTGCCAGCAGCACGGGGCTCCCCCCGTACGAGCAGTACTTC.

CDR3 DNA sequence: TGTGCCAGCAGCTTAGCCCAACTCAAAAACATTCAGTACTTC. Protein: CASSLAQLKNIQYF. This chain uses TRBV11-2 with TRBJ2-4; D not certain. Trimming shortened V by 1 base and J by 3 bases, and 7 bases separated the two germline ends. The CDR3 consists of 14 residues. CDR1 and CDR2 from the germline V gene are SGHAT and FQNNGV.

This clone was picked up a small number of times. The chain employs TRBV27 and TRBJ2-7, with 9 bases lining up with TRBD1. V dropped 1 base and J dropped 7; count of bases not matched to a gene: 11. The CDR3 is 16 amino acids. Germline lookup yields CDR1 MNHEY and CDR2 SMNVEV (reference sequence). CDR3 sequence (DNA): TGTGCCAGCAGTTTATTATCCACAGGGGGCGCGGGGGAGCAGTACTTC. Protein: CASSLLSTGGAGEQYF.

The V gene is TRBV29-1, the J gene TRBJ1-1, with 7 bases lining up with TRBD1. The germline CDR1 and CDR2 sequences are SQVTM and ANQGSEA. With V trimmed by 4 bases and J by 2 bases, 4 bases remained unmatched. CDR3 length equals 13 residues. As DNA, the CDR3 is TGCAGCGTTGCACAGGGGCTTAACACTGAAGCTTTCTTT. Its protein product is CSVAQGLNTEAFF. Full variable domain (remainder filled in from reference TRBV29-1 and TRBJ1-1): SAVISQKPSRDICQRGTSLTIQCQVDSQVTMMFWYRQQPGQSLTLIATANQGSEATYESGFVIDKFPISRPNLTFSTLTVSNMSPEDSSIYLCSVAQGLNTEAFFGQGTRLTVV.

The gene calls are TRBV29-1 and TRBJ2-3; D remains ambiguous. Germline CDR1 and CDR2: SQVTM and ANQGSEA. The CDR3 is 13 amino acids. Trimming removed 3 bases from V and 0 bases from J, with 7 bases in between. CDR3 DNA sequence: TGCAGCGTTGACTCCACTAGCACAGATACGCAGTATTTT. This encodes CSVDSTSTDTQYF.

The CDR3 DNA is TGTGCCAGCAGCTCGAAAATCCTAGCGACTAGCACAGATACGCAGTATTTT. Translated, it gives CASSSKILATSTDTQYF. The chain has TRBV11-2 and TRBJ2-3; possibly TRBD2 for D (6 bases). The CDR3 totals 17 residues. V was trimmed by 4 bases and J by 0 bases, leaving 17 bases between them. Germline V gene sequence: CDR1 SGHAT, CDR2 FQNNGV.

The CDR3 DNA reads TGTGCCAGCAGTGTGGACAGGGGAGGATCTGAAGCTTTCTTT. It yields the protein CASSVDRGGSEAFF. The rearrangement joins TRBV25-1 to TRBJ1-1, with 9 nucleotides matching TRBD1. Germline loops: CDR1 MGHDK, CDR2 SYGVNS. The V gene end was trimmed by 4 bases and the J gene end by 6 bases; junction bases not matched to a gene: 6. The CDR3 is 14 residues long.

V usage is TRBV7-9 and J usage is TRBJ2-7; 7 nucleotides agree with TRBD1. The CDR3 spans 15 residues. J lost 0 bases, V lost 5 bases, and 7 bases had no gene match. The germline CDR1 and CDR2 sequences are SEHNR and FQNEAQ (reference sequence). The chain's CDR3 is CASSPEDRSSYEQYF. The CDR3 nucleotides read TGTGCCAGCAGCCCAGAGGACAGGTCCTCCTACGAGCAGTACTTC.

V is TRBV28 and J is TRBJ1-6; D not resolved. CDR1 and CDR2 from the germline V gene are MDHEN and SYDVKM. This CDR3 has 13 amino acids. The V end lost 5 bases, the J end lost 8 bases, and 10 bases lay between the germline ends. CDR3 coding DNA: TGTGCCAGCAGTACAGTTCCTTATTCACCCCTCCACTTT. Amino acid sequence: CASSTVPYSPLHF.

The chain has TRBV6-5 and TRBJ2-7; no definite D call. Germline lookup yields CDR1 MNHEY and CDR2 SVGAGI. With 2 bases removed from V and 2 bases from J, the gap between germline ends came to 7 bases. This CDR3 has 13 amino acids. The CDR3 DNA sequence: TGTGCCAGCAGTTACAAGCAAACCTACGAGCAGTACTTC. As protein: CASSYKQTYEQYF.